This entry concerns a single T cell receptor (beta chain). The source of the sample is a study of technical replicates of blood from a handful of donors. Method: immunoSEQ multiplex PCR; TCRdb's copy keeps in-frame clones and lacks some. The data contain tens of thousands of clones, roughly 90% of them singletons. This CDR3 has 15 amino acids. With V trimmed by 3 bases and J by 1 base, 6 bases remained unmatched. Germline CDR1 SGDLS, CDR2 YYNGEE. The chain has TRBV9 and TRBJ2-7; TRBD2 matches 8 bases. Sequencing was performed on T cells isolated from PBMCs. The TCR was taken from a human donor in good health. The chain's CDR3 is CASSAGGGDSYEQYF. CDR3 DNA: TGTGCCAGCAGCGCCGGGGGGGGAGATTCCTACGAGCAGTACTTC.